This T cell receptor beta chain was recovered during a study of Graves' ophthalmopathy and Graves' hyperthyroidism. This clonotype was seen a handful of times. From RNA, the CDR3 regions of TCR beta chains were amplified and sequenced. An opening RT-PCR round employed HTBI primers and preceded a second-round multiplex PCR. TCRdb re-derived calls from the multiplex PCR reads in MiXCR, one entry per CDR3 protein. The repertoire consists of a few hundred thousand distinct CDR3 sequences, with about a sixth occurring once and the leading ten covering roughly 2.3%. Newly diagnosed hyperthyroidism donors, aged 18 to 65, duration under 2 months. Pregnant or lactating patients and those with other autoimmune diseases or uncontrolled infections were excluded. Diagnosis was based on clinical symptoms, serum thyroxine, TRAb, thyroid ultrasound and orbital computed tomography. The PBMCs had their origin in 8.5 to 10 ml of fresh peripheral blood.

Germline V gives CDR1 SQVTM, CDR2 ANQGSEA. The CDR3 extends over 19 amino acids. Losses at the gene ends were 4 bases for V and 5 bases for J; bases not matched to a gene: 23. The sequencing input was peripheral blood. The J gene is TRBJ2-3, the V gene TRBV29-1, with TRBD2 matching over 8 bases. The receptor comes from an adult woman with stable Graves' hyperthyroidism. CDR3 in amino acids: CSVGPSPRSRAGVRDTQYF. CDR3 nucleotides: TGCAGCGTTGGCCCTTCACCGAGGAGTAGAGCGGGAGTCAGAGATACGCAGTATTTT.